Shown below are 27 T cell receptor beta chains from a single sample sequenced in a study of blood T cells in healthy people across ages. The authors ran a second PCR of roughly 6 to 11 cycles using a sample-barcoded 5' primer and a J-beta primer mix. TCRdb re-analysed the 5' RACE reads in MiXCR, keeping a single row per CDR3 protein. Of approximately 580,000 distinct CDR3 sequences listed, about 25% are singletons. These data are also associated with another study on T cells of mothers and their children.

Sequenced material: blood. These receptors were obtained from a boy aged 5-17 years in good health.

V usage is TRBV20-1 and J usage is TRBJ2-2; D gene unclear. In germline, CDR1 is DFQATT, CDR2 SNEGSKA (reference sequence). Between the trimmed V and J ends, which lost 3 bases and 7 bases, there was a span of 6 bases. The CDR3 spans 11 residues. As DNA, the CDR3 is TGCAGTGCTAGTTGGCTCGGGGAGCTGTTTTTT. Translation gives CSASWLGELFF.

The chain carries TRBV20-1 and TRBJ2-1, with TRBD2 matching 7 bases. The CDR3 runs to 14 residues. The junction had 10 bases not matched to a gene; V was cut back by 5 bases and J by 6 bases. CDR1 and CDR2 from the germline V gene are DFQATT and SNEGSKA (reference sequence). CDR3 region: CSAGGPGRGNEQFF. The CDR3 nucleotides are TGCAGTGCTGGCGGCCCGGGGAGGGGCAATGAGCAGTTCTTC.

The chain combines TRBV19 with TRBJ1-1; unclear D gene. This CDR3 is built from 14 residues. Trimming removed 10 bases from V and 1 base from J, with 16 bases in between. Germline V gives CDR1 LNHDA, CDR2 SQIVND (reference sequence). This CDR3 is CATLREKGNTEAFF. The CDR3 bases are TGTGCCACCCTGAGGGAGAAGGGGAACACTGAAGCTTTCTTT.

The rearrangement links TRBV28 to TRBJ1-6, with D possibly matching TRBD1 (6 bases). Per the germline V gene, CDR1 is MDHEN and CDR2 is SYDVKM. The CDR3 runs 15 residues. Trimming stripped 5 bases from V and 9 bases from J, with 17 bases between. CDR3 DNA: TGTGCCAGCAGTAACCAACAGGGCGGGAGTTCACCCCTCCACTTT. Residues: CASSNQQGGSSPLHF. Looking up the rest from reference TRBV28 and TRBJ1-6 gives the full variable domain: DVKVTQSSRYLVKRTGEKVFLECVQDMDHENMFWYRQDPGLGLRLIYFSYDVKMKEKGDIPEGYSVSREKKERFSLILESASTNQTSMYLCASSNQQGGSSPLHFGNGTRLTVT.

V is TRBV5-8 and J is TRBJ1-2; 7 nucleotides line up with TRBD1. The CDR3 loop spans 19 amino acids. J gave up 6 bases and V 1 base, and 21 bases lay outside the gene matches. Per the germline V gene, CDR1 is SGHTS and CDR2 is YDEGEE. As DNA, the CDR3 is TGTGCCAGCAGCTTGATGTCGTATTTTGGGGACAGAAGCGTTGATGGCTACACCTTC. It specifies CASSLMSYFGDRSVDGYTF.

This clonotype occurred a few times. The CDR3 sequence is CASSYVPDLGGETQYF. CDR3 coding DNA: TGTGCCAGCAGTTACGTTCCGGACCTGGGGGGGGAGACCCAGTACTTC. The chain joins TRBV28 to TRBJ2-5; 7 bases match TRBD2. Germline assignment: CDR1 MDHEN and CDR2 SYDVKM. This CDR3 has 16 residues. Unmatched junction bases numbered 13, after V lost 4 bases and J lost 5 bases. The variable domain in full, completed from reference TRBV28 and TRBJ2-5, reads DVKVTQSSRYLVKRTGEKVFLECVQDMDHENMFWYRQDPGLGLRLIYFSYDVKMKEKGDIPEGYSVSREKKERFSLILESASTNQTSMYLCASSYVPDLGGETQYFGPGTRLLVL.

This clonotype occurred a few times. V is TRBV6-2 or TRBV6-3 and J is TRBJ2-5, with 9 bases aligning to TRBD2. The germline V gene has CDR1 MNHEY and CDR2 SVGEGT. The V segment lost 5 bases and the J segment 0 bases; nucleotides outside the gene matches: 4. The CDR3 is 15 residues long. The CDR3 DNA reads TGTGCCAGCAGTCCTAGCGGGAACTACCAAGAGACCCAGTACTTC. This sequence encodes CASSPSGNYQETQYF.

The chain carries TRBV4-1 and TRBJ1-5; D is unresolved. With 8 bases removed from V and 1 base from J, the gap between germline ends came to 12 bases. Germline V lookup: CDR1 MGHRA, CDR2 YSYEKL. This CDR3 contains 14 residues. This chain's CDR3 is CASQQQYSNQPQHF. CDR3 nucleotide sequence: TGCGCCAGCCAACAGCAATACAGCAATCAGCCCCAGCATTTT.

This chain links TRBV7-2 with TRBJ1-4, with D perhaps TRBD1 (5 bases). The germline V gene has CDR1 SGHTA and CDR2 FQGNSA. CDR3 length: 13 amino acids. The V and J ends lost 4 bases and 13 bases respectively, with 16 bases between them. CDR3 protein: CASSSSSDRRLFF. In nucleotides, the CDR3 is TGTGCCAGCAGCTCGAGCAGTGACAGAAGACTGTTTTTT.

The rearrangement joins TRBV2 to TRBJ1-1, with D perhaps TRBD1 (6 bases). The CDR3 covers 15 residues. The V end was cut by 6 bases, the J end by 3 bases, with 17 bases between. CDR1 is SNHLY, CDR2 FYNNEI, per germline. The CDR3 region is CASSPGQPLDTEAFF. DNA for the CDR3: TGTGCCAGCAGCCCGGGACAACCTTTAGACACTGAAGCTTTCTTT.

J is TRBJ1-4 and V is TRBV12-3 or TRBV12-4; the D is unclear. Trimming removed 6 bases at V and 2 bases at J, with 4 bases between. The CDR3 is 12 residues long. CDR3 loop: CASRRTNEKLFF. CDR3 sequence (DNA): TGTGCCAGCAGGAGGACTAATGAAAAACTGTTTTTT.

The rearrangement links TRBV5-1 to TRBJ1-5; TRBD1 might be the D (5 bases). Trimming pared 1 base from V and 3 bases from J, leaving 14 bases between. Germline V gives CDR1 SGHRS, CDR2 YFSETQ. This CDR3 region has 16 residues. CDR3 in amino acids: CASSLTGTGYNQPQHF. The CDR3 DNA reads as TGCGCCAGCAGCTTGACGGGGACTGGTTACAATCAGCCCCAGCATTTT.

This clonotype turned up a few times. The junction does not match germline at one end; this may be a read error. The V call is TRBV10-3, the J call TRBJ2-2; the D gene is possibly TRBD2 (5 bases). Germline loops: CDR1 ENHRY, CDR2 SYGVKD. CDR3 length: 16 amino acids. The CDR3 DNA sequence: TGTGCCATCAGCACACGAGGGCCAGGCAACACCGGGAAGCTGTTTTTT. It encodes CAISTRGPGNTGKLFF.

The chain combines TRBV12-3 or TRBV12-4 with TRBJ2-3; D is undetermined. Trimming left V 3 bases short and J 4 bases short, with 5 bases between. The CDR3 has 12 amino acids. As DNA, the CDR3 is TGTGCCAGCAGTTTCGGGCCAGATACGCAGTATTTT. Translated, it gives CASSFGPDTQYF.

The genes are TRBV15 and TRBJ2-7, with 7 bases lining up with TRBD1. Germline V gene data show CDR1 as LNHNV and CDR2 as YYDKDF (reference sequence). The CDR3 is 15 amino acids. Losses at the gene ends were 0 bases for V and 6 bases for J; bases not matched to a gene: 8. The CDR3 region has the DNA TGTGCCACCAGCAGAGATAGGGGGCCGGGCTCCGAGCAGTACTTC. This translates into CATSRDRGPGSEQYF. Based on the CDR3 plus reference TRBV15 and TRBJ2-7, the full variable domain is DAMVIQNPRYQVTQFGKPVTLSCSQTLNHNVMYWYQQKSSQAPKLLFHYYDKDFNNEADTPDNFQSRRPNTSFCFLDIRSPGLGDTAMYLCATSRDRGPGSEQYFGPGTRLTVT.

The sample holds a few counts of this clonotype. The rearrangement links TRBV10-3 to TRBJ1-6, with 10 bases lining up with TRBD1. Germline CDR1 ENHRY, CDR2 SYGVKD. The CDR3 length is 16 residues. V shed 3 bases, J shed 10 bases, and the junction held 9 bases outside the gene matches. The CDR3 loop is CAISDSGTGVGSPLHF. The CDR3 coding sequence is TGTGCCATCAGTGATTCCGGGACAGGGGTTGGATCACCCCTCCACTTT.

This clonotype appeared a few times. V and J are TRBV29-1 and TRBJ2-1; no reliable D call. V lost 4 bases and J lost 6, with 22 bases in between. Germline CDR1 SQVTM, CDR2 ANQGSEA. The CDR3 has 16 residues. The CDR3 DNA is TGCAGCGTTGCGGCGCCCCCGGTACGAACCTCCAATGAGCAGTTCTTC. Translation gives CSVAAPPVRTSNEQFF.

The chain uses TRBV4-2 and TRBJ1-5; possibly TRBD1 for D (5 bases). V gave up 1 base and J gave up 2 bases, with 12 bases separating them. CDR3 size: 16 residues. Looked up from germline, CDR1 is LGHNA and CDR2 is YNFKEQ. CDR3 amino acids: CASSQAARAGNQPQHF. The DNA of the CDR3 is TGTGCCAGCAGCCAAGCGGCCAGGGCAGGCAATCAGCCCCAGCATTTT.

The CDR3 is CASDPTDTQYF. CDR3 nucleotide sequence: TGTGCCTCGGACCCCACAGATACGCAGTATTTT. The chain uses TRBV30 and TRBJ2-3; no firm D call. The V gene lost 7 bases and the J gene lost 2 bases, with 7 bases spanning the gap. Germline V gene data show CDR1 as GTSNPN and CDR2 as SVGIG (reference sequence). CDR3 length: 11 residues.

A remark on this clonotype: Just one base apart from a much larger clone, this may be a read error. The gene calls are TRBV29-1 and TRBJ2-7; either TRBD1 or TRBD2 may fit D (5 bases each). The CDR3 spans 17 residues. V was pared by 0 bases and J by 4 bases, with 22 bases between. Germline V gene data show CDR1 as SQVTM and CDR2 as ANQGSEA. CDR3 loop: CSVEDLQEKNGAYEQYF. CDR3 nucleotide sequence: TGCAGCGTTGAAGATCTACAGGAAAAAAACGGGGCTTACGAGCAGTACTTC.

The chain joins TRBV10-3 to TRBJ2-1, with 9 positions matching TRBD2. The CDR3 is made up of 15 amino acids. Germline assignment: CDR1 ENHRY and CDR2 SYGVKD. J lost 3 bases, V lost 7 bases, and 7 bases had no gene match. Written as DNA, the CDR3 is TGTGCCATCAAGGTAGCGGGAGTTGGCTACAATGAGCAGTTCTTC. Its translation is CAIKVAGVGYNEQFF.

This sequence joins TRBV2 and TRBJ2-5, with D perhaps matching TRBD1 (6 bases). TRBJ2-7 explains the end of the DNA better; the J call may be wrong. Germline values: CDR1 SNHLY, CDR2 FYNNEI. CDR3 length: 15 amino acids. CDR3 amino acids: CASSDMGASTSEQYF. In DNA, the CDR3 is TGTGCCAGCAGTGACATGGGGGCCTCCACCTCCGAGCAGTACTTC.

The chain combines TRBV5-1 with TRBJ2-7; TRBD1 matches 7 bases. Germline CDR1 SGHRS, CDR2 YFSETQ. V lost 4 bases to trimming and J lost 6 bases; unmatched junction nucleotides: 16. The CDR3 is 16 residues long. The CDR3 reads CASSPDSTGIGLEQYF. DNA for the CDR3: TGCGCCAGCAGCCCAGACTCGACAGGGATTGGGCTCGAGCAGTACTTC.

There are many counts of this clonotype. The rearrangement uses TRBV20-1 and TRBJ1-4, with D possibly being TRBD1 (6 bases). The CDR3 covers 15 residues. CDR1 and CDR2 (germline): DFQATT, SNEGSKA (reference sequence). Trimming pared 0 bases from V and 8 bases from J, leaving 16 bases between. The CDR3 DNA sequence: TGCAGTGCTAGAGATGCGGGAGCAGGGGCCGAAAAACTGTTTTTT. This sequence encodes CSARDAGAGAEKLFF.

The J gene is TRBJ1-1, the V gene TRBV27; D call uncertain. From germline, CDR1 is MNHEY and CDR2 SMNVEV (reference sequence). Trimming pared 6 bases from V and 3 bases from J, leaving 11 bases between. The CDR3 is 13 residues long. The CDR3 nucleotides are TGTGCCAGCAGCTCCGACGGCTACACTGAAGCTTTCTTT. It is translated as CASSSDGYTEAFF.

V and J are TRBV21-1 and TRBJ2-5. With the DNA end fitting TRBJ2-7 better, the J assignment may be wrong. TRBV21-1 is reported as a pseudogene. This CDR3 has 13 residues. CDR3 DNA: TGTGCCAGCAGCACTGACACCGTTTCCGAGCAGTACGTC. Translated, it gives CASSTDTVSEQYV.

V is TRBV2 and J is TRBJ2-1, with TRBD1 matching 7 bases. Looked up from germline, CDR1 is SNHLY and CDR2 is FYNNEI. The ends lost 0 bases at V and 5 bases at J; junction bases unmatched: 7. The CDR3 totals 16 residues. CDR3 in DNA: TGTGCCAGCAGTGAAGCTTACAGGGGAAATAACAATGAGCAGTTCTTC. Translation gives CASSEAYRGNNNEQFF.